This TCR beta chain came from a study of blood T cell repertoires in COVID-19. Study as a whole: Samples taken during acute and convalescent COVID-19 were collected in the United States, Italy and Spain.

Germline CDR1 SGHRS, CDR2 YFSETQ. The V gene lost 3 bases and the J gene lost 7 bases, with 10 bases spanning the gap. CDR3 size: 13 residues. This table comes from immunoSEQ multiplex PCR, and its TCRdb copy is limited to in-frame clones, with some not included. The sample lists roughly 380,000 clones; more than 85% were seen once. Sequenced input: PBMCs or T cells enriched from blood (not recorded which). The J gene is TRBJ2-2, the V gene TRBV5-1; D call uncertain. The receptor's source is a woman in her twenties or thirties who had recovered from COVID-19. In DNA form, the CDR3 reads TGCGCCAGCAGCTCGGAGTATAACGGGGAGCTGTTTTTT. The encoded protein is CASSSEYNGELFF.